The source of this T cell receptor beta chain is a study of blood T cell repertoires in COVID-19. CDR1 and CDR2 (germline): SGHRS, YFSETQ. The CDR3 spans 16 residues. V lost 2 bases to trimming and J lost 1 base, with 15 bases between them. Enrolled through a virtual design, the participants were between roughly 18 and 90 years of age and came from approximately 25 US areas. Symptom resolution, clearance, or two negative PCRs marked donors in Cohort 3 as recovered. Methods used by the authors: Reference gene primers were amplified, and this amplification served to estimate nucleated cell counts. The assay was immunoSEQ multiplex PCR, and TCRdb's table has in-frame clones only and misses some. D and trimming come from the DNA, and the V and J calls and clone size come from that table. The sample lists approximately 440,000 clones, about nine tenths occurring once.

The source is a man aged 18-30 years who had recovered from COVID-19. The sequencing input was PBMCs or T cells enriched from blood (not recorded which). The chain recombines TRBV5-1 with TRBJ1-1; D perhaps matches TRBD1 (6 bases). Here the CDR3 reads CASSLHIRGQNTEAFF. The DNA of the CDR3 is TGCGCCAGCAGCTTACATATCAGGGGCCAGAACACTGAAGCTTTCTTT.